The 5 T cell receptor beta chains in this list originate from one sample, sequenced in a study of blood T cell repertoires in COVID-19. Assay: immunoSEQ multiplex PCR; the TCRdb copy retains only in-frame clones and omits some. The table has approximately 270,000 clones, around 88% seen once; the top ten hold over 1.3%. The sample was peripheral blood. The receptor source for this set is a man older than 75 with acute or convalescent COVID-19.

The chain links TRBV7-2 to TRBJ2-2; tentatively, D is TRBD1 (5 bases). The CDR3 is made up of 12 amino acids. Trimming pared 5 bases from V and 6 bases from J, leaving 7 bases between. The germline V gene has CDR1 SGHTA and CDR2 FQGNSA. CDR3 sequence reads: CASSRQPGELFF. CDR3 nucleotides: TGTGCCAGCAGCCGACAGCCCGGGGAGCTGTTTTTT.

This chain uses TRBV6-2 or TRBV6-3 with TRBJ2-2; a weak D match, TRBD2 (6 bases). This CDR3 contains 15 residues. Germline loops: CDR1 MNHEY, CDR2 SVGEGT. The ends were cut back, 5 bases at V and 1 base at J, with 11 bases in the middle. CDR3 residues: CASSNSGGNTGELFF. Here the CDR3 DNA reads TGTGCCAGCAGTAATAGCGGTGGGAACACCGGGGAGCTGTTTTTT.

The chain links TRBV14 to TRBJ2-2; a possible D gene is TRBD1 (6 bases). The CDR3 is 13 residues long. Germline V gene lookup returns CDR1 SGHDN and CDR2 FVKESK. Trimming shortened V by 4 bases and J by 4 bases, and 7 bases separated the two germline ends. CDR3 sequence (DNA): TGTGCCAGCAGCCGAGGGGGCACCGGGGAGCTGTTTTTT. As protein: CASSRGGTGELFF.

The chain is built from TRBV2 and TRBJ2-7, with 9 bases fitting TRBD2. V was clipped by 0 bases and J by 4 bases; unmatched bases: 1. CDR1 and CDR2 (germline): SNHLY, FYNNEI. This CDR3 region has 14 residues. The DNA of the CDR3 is TGTGCCAGCAGTGAAGCTCTAGCGGGGTACGAGCAGTACTTC. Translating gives CASSEALAGYEQYF.

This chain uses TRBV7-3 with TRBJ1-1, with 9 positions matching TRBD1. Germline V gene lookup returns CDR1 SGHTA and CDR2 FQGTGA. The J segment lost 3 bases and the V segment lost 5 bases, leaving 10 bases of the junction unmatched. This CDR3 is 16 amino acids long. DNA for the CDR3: TGTGCCAGCAGCGCGCACGGGACAGGGAGGGACACTGAAGCTTTCTTT. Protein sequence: CASSAHGTGRDTEAFF.